Listed here are 9 T cell receptor beta chains from one sample, sequenced in a study of blood T cell repertoires in COVID-19. The repertoire was sequenced with immunoSEQ multiplex PCR; TCRdb's copy has only in-frame clones and lacks some. The data hold 120,000 or so clones, with roughly 70% observed a single time. Specimen: peripheral blood. The receptors shown here come from a human donor with acute or convalescent COVID-19. The donor label of this sample is uncertain.

The rearrangement joins TRBV30 to TRBJ2-3; no reliable D call. Germline loops: CDR1 GTSNPN, CDR2 SVGIG (reference sequence). Trimming removed 5 bases at V and 0 bases at J, with 12 bases between. The CDR3 consists of 14 residues. The CDR3 here is CAWELGLSTDTQYF. DNA for the CDR3: TGTGCCTGGGAGCTAGGCCTGAGCACAGATACGCAGTATTTT.

The DNA of the CDR3 is TGTGCCAGCTCGGCCTCGACAGGGACCTCTGGAAACACCATATATTTT. Translation gives CASSASTGTSGNTIYF. This sequence joins TRBV18 and TRBJ1-3, with TRBD1 matching over 7 bases. V shed 6 bases and J 0 bases; nucleotides not matched to a gene: 8. This CDR3 is 16 amino acids long. Germline loops: CDR1 KGHSH, CDR2 LQKENI.

This clone has just a few counts. The V and J genes are TRBV5-6 and TRBJ2-1; D possibly corresponds to TRBD1 (6 bases). The V and J ends lost 2 bases and 10 bases respectively, with 13 bases between them. The CDR3 covers 13 residues. Germline V lookup: CDR1 SGHDT, CDR2 YYEEEE. CDR3 in amino acids: CASSFRFRGEQFF. The CDR3 DNA is TGTGCCAGCAGCTTCAGGTTCAGGGGCGAGCAGTTCTTC.

This clone was detected only a few times. The rearrangement uses TRBV4-1 and TRBJ1-1, with a tentative D call TRBD1 (5 bases). Per germline, CDR1 MGHRA and CDR2 YSYEKL. The length of the CDR3 is 15 residues. V lost 0 bases and J 3 bases, leaving 11 bases between the germline ends. This chain's CDR3 is CASSQDGLGDTEAFF. In nucleotides, the CDR3 is TGCGCCAGCAGCCAAGATGGCCTAGGGGACACTGAAGCTTTCTTT.

This clone was seen at least ten times. The V call is TRBV21-1, the J call TRBJ2-7; the D segment call TRBD1 is taken from the table without a DNA check. TRBV21-1 is marked as a pseudogene. The CDR3 length is 17 residues. As DNA, the CDR3 is TGTGCCAGCAGCAAAGTAGGGGTTGGGCAGGTAGGGGACGAGCAGTACGTC. This translates into CASSKVGVGQVGDEQYV.

In DNA, the CDR3 is TGTGCCACCAGTACTCCGGGACAGCCCAGTCTTGCAACTAATGAAAAACTGTTTTTT. This translates into CATSTPGQPSLATNEKLFF. V gene TRBV24-1 combines with J gene TRBJ1-4; 7 bases fit TRBD1. This CDR3 region has 19 residues. V lost 6 bases, J lost 0 bases, and 15 bases stayed unmatched. Germline V CDR1 and CDR2: KGHDR, SFDVKD.

This sequence joins TRBV2 and TRBJ2-5; TRBD2 matches 13 bases. Looked up from germline, CDR1 is SNHLY and CDR2 is FYNNEI. The ends lost 7 bases at V and 2 bases at J; junction bases unmatched: 10. This CDR3 is 17 amino acids long. The CDR3, as DNA: TGTGCCAGCATCCGAGGACTAGCGGGGGCCCTACAAGAGACCCAGTACTTC. This gives the protein CASIRGLAGALQETQYF.

The chain carries TRBV7-8 and TRBJ1-1; 8 nucleotides line up with TRBD1. Germline-derived CDR1 and CDR2 are SGHVS and FQNEAQ. The V segment lost 5 bases and the J segment 4 bases; nucleotides outside the gene matches: 9. The length of the CDR3 is 15 residues. CDR3 nucleotide sequence: TGTGCCAGCAGCCCGGTGACAGGGGACGGCACTGAAGCTTTCTTT. As protein: CASSPVTGDGTEAFF.

V usage is TRBV6-5 and J usage is TRBJ1-2; 9 nucleotides match TRBD1. The CDR3 sequence is 14 residues long. V lost 0 bases, J lost 6 bases, and 2 bases stayed unmatched. CDR1 is MNHEY, CDR2 SVGAGI, per germline. CDR3: CASSYSGDRDGYTF. In nucleotides, the CDR3 is TGTGCCAGCAGTTACTCGGGGGACAGGGATGGCTACACCTTC.